This TCR beta chain was profiled in a study of beta chain features in type 1 diabetes (dated by TCRdb to 2016 to 2019). Looking at the study overall: Mean age, gender distribution, total cell number and subset yield were not different between patients and healthy donors. A total of 85 million to 110 million sorted cells were examined across all samples, and RNA yield correlated strongly with the number of cells per subset. In the study, TCRB repertoires of sorted circulating CD4+ T cell subsets from recently diagnosed type 1 diabetes patients were compared with those of matched healthy donors. Whereas all 30 or so donors provided naive and central memory subsets, regulatory and stem cell-like memory subsets were isolated from just 8 patients and about eight healthy donors.

The entire isolated RNA was reverse transcribed using the High Capacity cDNA Reverse Transcription Kit, and thus expressed TCRB transcripts were sequenced. Deep immunoSEQ sequencing was applied to naive, central memory and regulatory T cell samples, giving an average of roughly 3.5 million total reads per sample. Sorted cells were lysed in RLT buffer, and RNA was extracted using DNase-treated RNeasy Micro or Mini kits according to cell number. To prevent cross-contamination, every cell subset was processed on its own, while patient and healthy donor samples were processed together. Using the immunoSEQ multiplex PCR, TCRB sequences were amplified from cDNA into 87-bp fragments spanning the CDR3 region. Sequencing of the amplicons was done on the Illumina HiSeq platform. In the source study's methods: Synthetic template baselines were used to correct PCR bias computationally, reads within Hamming distance 2 were collapsed together, and singletons that could not be merged were discarded. Reads were aligned to IMGT to assign V, D and J genes, CDR3 length, and insertions or deletions at six rearrangement sites. Clonotype counts were normalized to sorted cell number within each subset before computing true diversity and Gini coefficients with the tcR R package. Repertoire sharing was quantified using the overlap coefficient calculated on TCRB nucleotide sequences. The immuneACCESS repertoire file appears here via TCRdb, limited to in-frame rearrangements. These files lack a portion of the clones; in checked studies, under half of the deficit traces to unresolved V genes, and the cause of the others is not known. The V and J calls and the clone size are those of that table, but D and trimming were determined from the DNA. The sample table holds fewer than 400,000 clones, of which roughly 8% were seen once. The ten largest clonotypes hold around 0.44% of the sample.

From a lookup of the germline V gene, CDR1 and CDR2 are SGHTA and FQGNSA. From the cysteine up to the phenylalanine, the CDR3 has a length of 14 residues. The read is trimmed to its CDR3 DNA, 42 bases read in frame from base 1. Trimming takes 4 bases off V and 5 bases off J; junction bases not matched to a gene: 5. Each donor gave one peripheral blood draw, about 110 mL on average, collected into heparinised tubes. Naive, central memory, regulatory and stem cell-like memory CD4+ T cells were sorted on a BD FACSAria II using a panel including CD45RO, CCR7, CD25, CD127, CD95 and CD27. A purity above 95% was achieved for all sorted populations. PBMCs were separated immediately by Lymphoprep density gradient centrifugation and were stained directly, without being cultured. So that batch effects would be minimized, each experiment stained and sorted samples in pairs, pairing one healthy donor with one patient.

Beyond this particular receptor, the publication reports: Only small numbers of individuals were included in the HLA sub-analyses, which left unresolved whether HLA type had any influence on TCRB rearrangement. At VDJ recombination sites, type 1 diabetes patients had fewer insertions and more deleted nucleotides, which implies abnormalities in thymic rearrangement. In all four CD4+ subsets, TCRB CDR3 length was moderately but significantly shorter in type 1 diabetes patients. PCR might favor shorter templates, but patient and control samples were amplified and corrected together, so any skew would affect both groups equally. Because cDNA rather than genomic DNA was sequenced, highly expressing activated cells could have been over-represented, although no difference in activation and CD3 levels was found between groups. Naive, central memory and regulatory TCRB repertoires appeared to be more alike among patients than among healthy donors.

In its sample, this clone was seen a few times. Which antigen it targets is not known. No qualities accompany the bases; no much larger clone lies one base away. Sequencing was carried out using central memory CD4+ T cells from blood. The rearranged segments are TRBV7-2 and TRBJ2-3; 8 bases in between match TRBD2. This receptor was identified in a woman in her late teens or twenties in good health. CDR3 protein: CASSSGLEGDTQYF. The nucleotide sequence is TGTGCCAGCAGCTCGGGACTAGAAGGAGATACGCAGTATTTT.